Here is one TCR beta chain with its context. The target antigen is unknown. The sample belongs to a study of cytomegalovirus exposure and HLA in healthy donors. Study observations and caveats: Several of the most significant clusters appeared linked to common viral pathogens, based on a later analysis. Indistinguishable V segments such as TRBV6-2 and TRBV6-3 were excluded. Cytomegalovirus-associated TCR beta chains were listed, numbering 164. Association of a missense DCLRE1C variant with TCR beta V- and J-gene trimming was reported in a later analysis.

The CDR3 contains 16 residues. Germline lookup yields CDR1 KGHSH and CDR2 LQKENI. Trimming took 6 bases from V and 7 from J; bases not matched to a gene: 12. This PCR relied on a set of 60 Vbeta primers and 13 Jbeta primers. TCRdb keeps only in-frame clones here, not all; method: immunoSEQ multiplex PCR. The sample has under 200,000 clones, and its top ten clones hold roughly 2%. The chain uses TRBV18 and TRBJ1-5, with 10 bases that match TRBD1. Sequencing was performed on PBMCs. The sequence derives from a man younger than 40 in good health and CMV-seronegative. The CDR3 DNA is TGTGCCAGCTCGGTGAACGAAGGGACAGGGGCACAGCCCCAGCATTTT. Translation gives CASSVNEGTGAQPQHF.